What follows is one TCR beta chain and its context. Its antigen is unknown. This entry comes from a study of cytomegalovirus exposure and HLA in healthy donors. As for the study in general: Earlier, almost 120 million unique TCR beta sequences were recovered from about 179 million T cells by an analysis. Study results and caveats: Accurate prediction of HLA-A and HLA-B alleles (for most subjects) was reportedly achieved from TCR beta sequences. V- and J-gene trimming of TCR beta was linked (in a later analysis) to a missense DCLRE1C variant. Among CMV-associated TCR beta chains, most appeared HLA-restricted in a later analysis.

The primer mix had 60 Vbeta and 13 Jbeta primers. Profiling relied on immunoSEQ multiplex PCR, and the TCRdb table lists in-frame clones only, not all of them. Of about 95,000 clones listed, 70% to 85% are singletons. The length of the CDR3 is 15 residues. V gave up 3 bases and J gave up 2 bases; unmatched junction bases: 3. Germline CDR1 is SGDLS and CDR2 is YYNGEE. The chain recombines TRBV9 with TRBJ2-1; 9 bases are shared with TRBD2. Specimen: PBMCs. This TCR was recovered from a man aged 30 to 39 in good health and CMV-seropositive. The CDR3 coding sequence is TGTGCCAGCAGCGGCGTAGCGGGGGCCTACAATGAGCAGTTCTTC. Amino acid sequence: CASSGVAGAYNEQFF.